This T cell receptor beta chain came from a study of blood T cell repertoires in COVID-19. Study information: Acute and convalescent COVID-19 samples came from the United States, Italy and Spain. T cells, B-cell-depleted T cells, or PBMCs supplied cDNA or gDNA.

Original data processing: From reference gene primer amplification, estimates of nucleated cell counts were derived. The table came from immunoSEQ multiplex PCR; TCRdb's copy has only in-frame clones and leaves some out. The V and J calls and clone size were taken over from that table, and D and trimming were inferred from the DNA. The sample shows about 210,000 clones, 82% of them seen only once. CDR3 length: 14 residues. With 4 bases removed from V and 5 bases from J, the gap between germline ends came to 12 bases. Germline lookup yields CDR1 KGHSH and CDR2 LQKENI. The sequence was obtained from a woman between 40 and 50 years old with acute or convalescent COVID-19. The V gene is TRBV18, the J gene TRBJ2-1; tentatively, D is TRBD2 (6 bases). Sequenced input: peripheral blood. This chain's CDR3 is CASSRGLMDNEQFF. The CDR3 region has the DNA TGTGCCAGCTCACGGGGACTCATGGACAATGAGCAGTTCTTC.